This TCR beta chain was identified during a study of regulatory T cells in long-lasting Graves disease. Trimming cost V 1 base and J 5 bases; bases outside gene matches: 6. CDR1 is SQVTM and CDR2 is ANQGSEA in the germline V gene. The CDR3 is 14 residues long. Overall study results and limits: It was in persistent disease that TRBV28, TRBJ1-2 and TRBJ2-5 were favored.

This clonotype was seen repeatedly, ten times or more. The antigen is unknown. CDR3 regions were amplified by Arm-PCR using iRepertoire HTBI primers to build TCR beta libraries. TCRdb ran MiXCR on the multiplex PCR reads and lists one entry per CDR3 protein. This table has over 450,000 distinct CDR3 sequences, 20% to 25% appearing once. Indicated time point: persistent/refractory GD, antithyroid drugs over 5 years with positive TRAb. RNA isolated from PBMCs was used to make the TCR library. The V call is TRBV29-1, the J call TRBJ2-7, with TRBD1 matching over 9 bases. The receptor was isolated from a female donor with Graves disease. Source: peripheral blood mononuclear cells (PBMCs), taken when the disease was refractory, from a patient treated with antithyroid drugs. CDR3 sequence reads: CSVEGGQGTHEQYF. The CDR3, as DNA: TGCAGCGTTGAAGGGGGACAGGGTACCCACGAGCAGTACTTC.